These 26 T cell receptor beta chains originate from one sample sequenced in a study of response to subunit inactivated influenza vaccine. TCRdb recomputed calls from the RT-PCR reads with MiXCR, one row per CDR3 protein. This sample has 200,000 to 300,000 distinct CDR3 sequences, with 9% to 15% found just once. The sample in question was non-naive T cells sorted from PBMCs, obtained 14 to 15 days before vaccination. Receptors were obtained from a man in his fifties or sixties who received an inactivated influenza vaccine.

The chain links TRBV25-1 to TRBJ1-1, with 7 bases fitting TRBD1. This CDR3 is built from 15 residues. CDR1 is MGHDK and CDR2 is SYGVNS in the germline V gene. V trimming: 6 bases; J trimming: 0 bases; junction bases outside the gene matches: 7. The CDR3 DNA reads TGTGCCAGCAGACAGGCAGGGGGGATGAACACTGAAGCTTTCTTT. This translates into CASRQAGGMNTEAFF. The full variable domain, with the rest looked up from reference TRBV25-1 and TRBJ1-1, is EADIYQTPRYLVIGTGKKITLECSQTMGHDKMYWYQQDPGMELHLIHYSYGVNSTEKGDLSSESTVSRIRTEHFPLTLESARPSHTSQYLCASRQAGGMNTEAFFGQGTRLTVV.

This clonotype was found a few times. The rearrangement uses TRBV19 and TRBJ1-6; 9 bases map to TRBD1. The V and J ends lost 5 bases and 9 bases, in that order; junction bases with no gene match: 8. The CDR3 is 15 residues long. Looked up from germline, CDR1 is LNHDA and CDR2 is SQIVND (reference sequence). The CDR3 reads CASSPLGDRVSPLHF. The CDR3 nucleotides read TGTGCCAGTAGTCCCCTCGGGGACAGGGTTTCACCCCTCCACTTT. The full variable domain, in which reference TRBV19 and TRBJ1-6 provide the parts outside the CDR3, is DGGITQSPKYLFRKEGQNVTLSCEQNLNHDAMYWYRQDPGQGLRLIYYSQIVNDFQKGDIAEGYSVSREKKESFPLTVTSAQKNPTAFYLCASSPLGDRVSPLHFGNGTRLTVT.

The J gene is TRBJ1-1, the V gene TRBV25-1; D remains unclear. The length of the CDR3 is 16 residues. V shed 0 bases and J shed 5 bases, with 16 bases lying between them. Germline assignment: CDR1 MGHDK and CDR2 SYGVNS. CDR3 coding DNA: TGTGCCAGCAGTGAATATGGGGTAATAGCGGGAACTGAAGCTTTCTTT. The encoded protein is CASSEYGVIAGTEAFF.

This clonotype was observed many times. The rearrangement links TRBV3-1 to TRBJ1-6; tentative D call: TRBD1 (6 bases). Looked up from germline, CDR1 is LGHDT and CDR2 is YNNKEL (reference sequence). The CDR3 covers 16 residues. Trimming stripped 0 bases from V and 9 bases from J, with 15 bases between. The CDR3 region has the DNA TGTGCCAGCAGCCAAGATCTTAGGACAGCCAGTTCACCCCTCCACTTT. The encoded protein is CASSQDLRTASSPLHF.

This chain joins TRBV5-8 and TRBJ1-5; 8 bases map to TRBD1. The CDR3 covers 15 residues. Unmatched junction bases numbered 3, after V lost 4 bases and J lost 0 bases. Germline values: CDR1 SGHTS, CDR2 YDEGEE. In DNA form, the CDR3 reads TGTGCCAGCAGCCAGGGACAGGTTAGCAATCAGCCCCAGCATTTT. Its translation is CASSQGQVSNQPQHF. Using reference TRBV5-8 and TRBJ1-5 for the parts outside the CDR3, the full variable domain is EAGVTQSPTHLIKTRGQQATLRCSPISGHTSVYWYQQALGLGLQFLLWYDEGEERNRGNFPPRFSGRQFPNYSSELNVNALELEDSALYLCASSQGQVSNQPQHFGDGTRLSIL.

This clonotype turned up a few times. This rearrangement joins TRBV5-1 to TRBJ1-1; tentative D call: TRBD1 (5 bases). The CDR3 has 16 amino acids. Trimming took 0 bases from V and 0 from J, leaving 12 bases between them. CDR1 and CDR2 (germline): SGHRS, YFSETQ. The CDR3 sequence: CASSLVQAGMNTEAFF. CDR3 DNA sequence: TGCGCCAGCAGCTTGGTACAGGCCGGTATGAACACTGAAGCTTTCTTT.

This clonotype was recorded many times. This chain joins TRBV6-2 or TRBV6-3 and TRBJ1-5; D uncertain. From germline, CDR1 is MNHEY and CDR2 SVGEGT. Trimming removed 3 bases at V and 1 base at J, with 16 bases between. This CDR3 has 17 residues. Here the CDR3 reads CASSYPTGLGSNQPQHF. The DNA of the CDR3 is TGTGCCAGCAGTTATCCGACTGGGCTCGGCAGCAATCAGCCCCAGCATTTT.

The chain combines TRBV7-8 with TRBJ1-1, with 7 bases fitting TRBD1. The CDR3 length is 13 residues. The germline V gene has CDR1 SGHVS and CDR2 FQNEAQ. The trim removed 5 bases at V and 9 bases at J, leaving 9 bases unmatched. The CDR3 here is CASSLREGAKAFF. In DNA form, the CDR3 reads TGTGCCAGCAGCCTCCGCGAGGGGGCAAAAGCTTTCTTT.

This clonotype occurred a few times. This chain connects TRBV20-1 to TRBJ2-3; 7 nucleotides match TRBD1. Unmatched junction bases numbered 10, after V lost 6 bases and J lost 4 bases. This CDR3 contains 14 residues. Germline CDR1 is DFQATT and CDR2 is SNEGSKA (reference sequence). In nucleotides, the CDR3 is TGCAGTGCCCGATCGACAGGGTATTCAGATACGCAGTATTTT. Translated: CSARSTGYSDTQYF.

The V call is TRBV7-9, the J call TRBJ1-4, with a possible D match to TRBD1 (5 bases). Germline CDR1 and CDR2: SEHNR and FQNEAQ (reference sequence). The CDR3 contains 15 residues. V was cut by 5 bases and J by 4 bases, with 14 bases left in between. CDR3 in DNA: TGTGCCAGCAGCGGGGGGGGAGGCCTTAATGAAAAACTGTTTTTT. Translation: CASSGGGGLNEKLFF.

This chain connects TRBV5-1 to TRBJ2-3; D unclear. V gave up 4 bases and J gave up 7 bases, with 10 bases separating them. Germline-derived CDR1 and CDR2 are SGHRS and YFSETQ. The CDR3 is 12 amino acids. The CDR3 DNA reads TGCGCCAGCAGCCTAAGCACGAATACGCAGTATTTT. This gives the protein CASSLSTNTQYF. The full variable domain, in which reference TRBV5-1 and TRBJ2-3 provide the parts outside the CDR3, is KAGVTQTPRYLIKTRGQQVTLSCSPISGHRSVSWYQQTPGQGLQFLFEYFSETQRNKGNFPGRFSGRQFSNSRSEMNVSTLELGDSALYLCASSLSTNTQYFGPGTRLTVL.

This clonotype has a handful of counts. The chain employs TRBV27 and TRBJ2-5; D call uncertain. Germline V CDR1 and CDR2: MNHEY, SMNVEV (reference sequence). The V end lost 4 bases, the J end lost 2 bases, and 14 bases lay between the germline ends. This CDR3 region has 15 residues. The CDR3 DNA reads TGTGCCAGCAGTTCTGGTCTCCTCCTTCAAGAGACCCAGTACTTC. Translation gives CASSSGLLLQETQYF.

The CDR3, as DNA: TGCGCCAGCAGCCAAGATACAGGGGTGTCCTACGAGCAGTACTTC. Protein product: CASSQDTGVSYEQYF. This chain uses TRBV4-3 with TRBJ2-7; 7 bases match TRBD1. Germline V CDR1 and CDR2: LGHNA, YSLEER. Germline trimming cut 0 bases from V and 1 base from J; bases unmatched to any gene: 3. The CDR3 is 15 amino acids.

This sequence joins TRBV3-1 and TRBJ2-3; 11 bases line up with TRBD2. This CDR3 is 16 amino acids long. The trim removed 6 bases at V and 2 bases at J, leaving 7 bases unmatched. CDR1 is LGHDT, CDR2 YNNKEL, per germline (reference sequence). CDR3 DNA: TGTGCCAGCAGTTATATAGCGGGGGGGCTCACAGATACGCAGTATTTT. Encoded protein: CASSYIAGGLTDTQYF.

The rearrangement uses TRBV6-2 or TRBV6-3 and TRBJ1-5, with no clear D. The CDR3 has 17 residues. CDR1 MNHEY and CDR2 SVGEGT come from the germline V gene. V shed 5 bases and J shed 0 bases, with 17 bases lying between them. CDR3 protein: CASSQKGDHYSNQPQHF. CDR3 DNA sequence: TGTGCCAGCAGTCAAAAGGGAGACCACTATAGCAATCAGCCCCAGCATTTT.

This clonotype has only a few counts. The rearrangement joins TRBV29-1 to TRBJ2-1, with 14 positions matching TRBD2. After removal of 7 bases from V and 7 bases from J, the junction contained 15 bases not matched to a gene. Germline CDR1 is SQVTM and CDR2 is ANQGSEA. The CDR3 has 17 amino acids. The CDR3 coding sequence is TGCAGCGGTAGACAGGGACTGACTAGCGGGGGGGCGAATGAGCAGTTCTTC. Translation gives CSGRQGLTSGGANEQFF.

This chain joins TRBV6-1 and TRBJ2-3; 8 bases align to TRBD2. CDR3 length: 14 residues. J gave up 0 bases and V 8 bases, and 4 bases lay outside the gene matches. Per the germline V gene, CDR1 is MNHNS and CDR2 is SASEGT. The CDR3 loop is CASRIAGSTDTQYF. CDR3 sequence (DNA): TGTGCCAGCCGAATAGCGGGGAGCACAGATACGCAGTATTTT.

In its sample, this clonotype was seen many times. The chain has TRBV2 and TRBJ2-7, with TRBD1 matching 7 bases. CDR3 length: 15 residues. Germline V gene lookup returns CDR1 SNHLY and CDR2 FYNNEI. After removal of 5 bases from V and 2 bases from J, the junction contained 9 bases not matched to a gene. The CDR3 region has the DNA TGTGCCAGCAGTTACCGACAGGGAAGGACCTACGAGCAGTACTTC. Residues: CASSYRQGRTYEQYF.

V gene TRBV24-1 combines with J gene TRBJ2-7; D unclear. The V and J ends lost 6 bases and 0 bases respectively, with 8 bases between them. Germline CDR1 reads KGHDR; CDR2 reads SFDVKD. The CDR3 loop spans 13 amino acids. The CDR3 coding sequence is TGTGCCACCAGTCCCTCCAACTCCTACGAGCAGTACTTC. This codes for CATSPSNSYEQYF.

This clonotype has a count of ten or more. DNA for the CDR3: TGCAGTGCTAGAGATGACAGCTACGAGCAGTACTTC. This codes for CSARDDSYEQYF. The chain joins TRBV20-1 to TRBJ2-7; a weak D match, TRBD1 (5 bases). V lost 0 bases and J 3 bases, leaving 6 bases between the germline ends. This CDR3 is 12 amino acids long. From germline, CDR1 is DFQATT and CDR2 SNEGSKA (reference sequence).

The sample holds a few counts of this clonotype. V gene TRBV4-3 combines with J gene TRBJ2-7; 13 nucleotides line up with TRBD2. Unmatched junction bases numbered 9, after V lost 3 bases and J lost 4 bases. This CDR3 comprises 17 residues. Germline lookup yields CDR1 LGHNA and CDR2 YSLEER. The CDR3 DNA reads as TGCGCCAGCAGCCATCTCACTAGCGGGAGGGCCAGGTACGAGCAGTACTTC. The encoded protein is CASSHLTSGRARYEQYF.

This clonotype was recorded a few times. The V and J genes are TRBV7-2 and TRBJ1-4; D ambiguous. Between the trimmed V and J ends, which lost 5 bases and 0 bases, there was a span of 10 bases. Germline CDR1 and CDR2: SGHTA and FQGNSA. This CDR3 has 15 residues. CDR3 coding DNA: TGTGCCAGCAGCCCCGTGGTGGCAACTAATGAAAAACTGTTTTTT. Its protein is CASSPVVATNEKLFF.

In its sample, this clonotype was seen many times. The chain is built from TRBV6-1 and TRBJ1-2; a weak D match, TRBD1 (5 bases). Germline CDR1 is MNHNS and CDR2 is SASEGT. The length of the CDR3 is 17 residues. V dropped 5 bases and J dropped 5 bases, with 24 bases sitting between them. The CDR3 loop is CASSRTGTGTSLYGYTF. The CDR3 DNA follows: TGTGCCAGCAGTCGAACCGGGACCGGGACTTCCCTTTATGGCTACACCTTC.

The chain is built from TRBV7-9 and TRBJ2-7, with unresolved D. Per germline, CDR1 SEHNR and CDR2 FQNEAQ (reference sequence). This CDR3 is built from 13 residues. The V end was cut by 2 bases, the J end by 5 bases, with 10 bases between. The CDR3 is CASSLQLFHEQYF. CDR3 nucleotide sequence: TGTGCCAGCAGCTTACAACTGTTCCACGAGCAGTACTTC.

This chain uses TRBV4-1 with TRBJ2-4; 13 nucleotides agree with TRBD2. The CDR3 has 18 amino acids. Trimming took 3 bases from V and 0 from J; bases not matched to a gene: 5. The V gene's germline CDR1 is MGHRA and CDR2 YSYEKL. The CDR3 sequence: CASSQGLAGPLAKNIQYF. For the CDR3, the DNA is TGCGCCAGCAGCCAGGGACTAGCGGGGCCACTAGCCAAAAACATTCAGTACTTC.

This rearrangement joins TRBV5-6 to TRBJ2-5, with no clear D. V dropped 1 base and J dropped 1 base, with 8 bases sitting between them. CDR3 size: 14 residues. From germline, CDR1 is SGHDT and CDR2 YYEEEE. Here the CDR3 DNA reads TGTGCCAGCAGCTTGATAGTAACCCAAGAGACCCAGTACTTC. Encoded protein: CASSLIVTQETQYF. The full variable domain, with the rest looked up from reference TRBV5-6 and TRBJ2-5, is DAGVTQSPTHLIKTRGQQVTLRCSPKSGHDTVSWYQQALGQGPQFIFQYYEEEERQRGNFPDRFSGHQFPNYSSELNVNALLLGDSALYLCASSLIVTQETQYFGPGTRLLVL.